These 21 T cell receptor beta chains came from one sample sequenced in a study of shared clonotypes between healthy human individuals. Profiling relied on immunoSEQ multiplex PCR, and the TCRdb table lists in-frame clones only, not all of them. Here the sample spans over 950,000 clones, about 80% being singletons. The sample taken for sequencing was memory CD4+ T cells from PBMCs. Subset described: CD45RA-negative fraction. The receptors here all came from a man aged 18 to 29 in good health. Some clones in this sample may be carry-over from other donors' samples.

V and J are TRBV15 and TRBJ1-3; D remains ambiguous. The CDR3 spans 18 residues. The germline V gene encodes CDR1 LNHNV and CDR2 YYDKDF (reference sequence). The V and J ends lost 1 base and 1 base respectively, with 17 bases between them. CDR3 protein: CATSRASPGSASGNTIYF. CDR3 coding DNA: TGTGCCACCAGCAGAGCTTCTCCGGGGTCCGCTTCTGGAAACACCATATATTTT.

V is TRBV5-1 and J is TRBJ1-1; the match to TRBD1 covers 10 bases. There are 15 residues in the CDR3. CDR1 is SGHRS, CDR2 YFSETQ, per germline. With 4 bases clipped from V and 6 bases from J, the junction kept 9 bases outside the gene matches. The CDR3 loop is CASSLGTGAISEAFF. DNA for the CDR3: TGCGCCAGCAGCCTTGGGACAGGGGCCATCTCTGAAGCTTTCTTT.

This chain links TRBV6-6 with TRBJ2-7; D perhaps matches TRBD2 (6 bases). CDR1 is MNHNY, CDR2 SVGAGI, per germline (reference sequence). The CDR3 extends over 15 amino acids. The germline V and J ends were trimmed by 2 bases and 3 bases, with 14 bases remaining between them. CDR3 in amino acids: CASSYAGQGGYEQYF. The CDR3 bases are TGTGCCAGCAGTTACGCTGGGCAGGGAGGCTACGAGCAGTACTTC.

The chain links TRBV30 to TRBJ2-1; 8 bases agree with TRBD1. V gave up 8 bases and J gave up 2 bases; unmatched junction bases: 8. This CDR3 is 14 amino acids long. Germline loops: CDR1 GTSNPN, CDR2 SVGIG (reference sequence). CDR3 bases: TGTGCCACCGCGACAGGGGCAACCTACAATGAGCAGTTCTTC. Protein product: CATATGATYNEQFF.

V usage is TRBV4-1 and J usage is TRBJ2-2, with 12 bases matching TRBD1. Germline V lookup: CDR1 MGHRA, CDR2 YSYEKL. The CDR3 is made up of 17 amino acids. The trim removed 8 bases at V and 4 bases at J, leaving 11 bases unmatched. Here the CDR3 DNA reads TGCGCCAGCCGTCCCGGGACAGGGGGCCGAGGCACCGGGGAGCTGTTTTTT. Protein product: CASRPGTGGRGTGELFF.

The chain employs TRBV6-5 and TRBJ1-2, with D possibly TRBD1 on 5 matching bases. The germline V gene encodes CDR1 MNHEY and CDR2 SVGAGI. This CDR3 comprises 14 residues. Trimming shortened V by 7 bases and J by 8 bases, and 20 bases separated the two germline ends. The DNA for the CDR3 is TGTGCCAGCATGCACTGGGGGTCCCTGGGAGGCTACACCTTC. Translated: CASMHWGSLGGYTF.

This sequence joins TRBV18 and TRBJ2-7, with unresolved D. Trimming stripped 1 base from V and 6 bases from J, with 10 bases between. The CDR3 has 13 amino acids. CDR1 is KGHSH, CDR2 LQKENI, per germline. The CDR3 region is CASSPLRIGEQYF. The CDR3 DNA reads as TGTGCCAGCTCACCACTCAGGATCGGCGAGCAGTACTTC.

The chain carries TRBV6-5 and TRBJ1-5, with a weak D call TRBD1 (5 bases). Germline V gives CDR1 MNHEY, CDR2 SVGAGI. The V end was cut by 5 bases, the J end by 4 bases, with 12 bases between. The CDR3 length is 14 residues. CDR3 nucleotides: TGTGCCAGCAGTACGGGGGGACCGAATCAGCCCCAGCATTTT. Amino acid sequence: CASSTGGPNQPQHF.

The rearrangement links TRBV9 to TRBJ1-2; D gene ambiguous. The CDR3 sequence is 14 residues long. Trimming took 0 bases from V and 2 from J, leaving 8 bases between them. The germline CDR1 and CDR2 sequences are SGDLS and YYNGEE. CDR3 bases: TGTGCCAGCAGCGTAGGCCAGAAGAACTATGGCTACACCTTC. This codes for CASSVGQKNYGYTF.

As for this clone: Additional DNA sequences in this sample encode the identical CDR3. The CDR3 coding sequence is TGTGCCAGCAGTTTGGCATCAGGCTATGGCTACACCTTC. Protein sequence: CASSLASGYGYTF. The chain employs TRBV28 and TRBJ1-2; no clear D gene. CDR1 MDHEN and CDR2 SYDVKM come from the germline V gene. Trimming stripped 3 bases from V and 4 bases from J, with 9 bases between. This CDR3 has 13 amino acids.

The V and J genes are TRBV6-5 and TRBJ1-3; D not resolved. The CDR3 extends over 14 amino acids. Germline values: CDR1 MNHEY, CDR2 SVGAGI. With 4 bases removed from V and 2 bases from J, the gap between germline ends came to 9 bases. The CDR3 sequence: CASSSHAAGNTIYF. The CDR3 nucleotides are TGTGCCAGCAGTTCACACGCAGCTGGAAACACCATATATTTT.

The chain recombines TRBV28 with TRBJ2-1; 8 nucleotides align to TRBD2. V trimming: 4 bases; J trimming: 5 bases; junction bases outside the gene matches: 13. Germline V gene data show CDR1 as MDHEN and CDR2 as SYDVKM. The CDR3 is 17 amino acids. The CDR3 spells CASSSWGREGRHNEQFF. The CDR3 DNA sequence: TGTGCCAGCAGTTCCTGGGGCCGGGAGGGTCGGCACAATGAGCAGTTCTTC.

The chain combines TRBV9 with TRBJ2-7; tentatively, D is TRBD1 (5 bases). This CDR3 has 14 amino acids. Germline V gene data show CDR1 as SGDLS and CDR2 as YYNGEE. Trimming left V 0 bases short and J 2 bases short, with 9 bases between. The CDR3 coding sequence is TGTGCCAGCAGCGTAGATACAGGTCCCTACGAGCAGTACTTC. Its translation: CASSVDTGPYEQYF.

With regard to this clone: The same CDR3 arises from other DNA sequences in this sample as well. This chain joins TRBV29-1 and TRBJ2-5; 7 bases are a match to TRBD1. Per germline, CDR1 SQVTM and CDR2 ANQGSEA. V was pared by 4 bases and J by 4 bases, with 6 bases of the junction left unmatched. The CDR3 sequence is 13 residues long. The CDR3 coding sequence is TGCAGCGTTGTGAAGGGGGCCGGAGAGACCCAGTACTTC. Residues: CSVVKGAGETQYF.

The V call is TRBV6-5, the J call TRBJ1-1, with 10 positions matching TRBD1. This CDR3 has 15 amino acids. The V gene's germline CDR1 is MNHEY and CDR2 SVGAGI. Trimming cost V 6 bases and J 13 bases; bases outside gene matches: 17. CDR3 residues: CASSRDRGSFKGVFF. In DNA form, the CDR3 reads TGTGCCAGCAGCCGGGACAGGGGCTCGTTTAAAGGTGTTTTCTTT.

V is TRBV7-2 and J is TRBJ1-4; 7 bases line up with TRBD1. Germline CDR1 reads SGHTA; CDR2 reads FQGNSA. V lost 2 bases to trimming and J lost 5 bases; unmatched junction nucleotides: 5. The length of the CDR3 is 15 residues. Here the CDR3 reads CASSLLGQRNEKLFF. As DNA, the CDR3 is TGTGCCAGCAGCTTATTGGGACAGAGGAATGAAAAACTGTTTTTT.

This clone was recorded once. The gene calls are TRBV5-4 and TRBJ1-1; the match to TRBD1 covers 10 bases. J lost 11 bases, V lost 4 bases, and 8 bases had no gene match. Germline loops: CDR1 SGHNT, CDR2 YYREEE (reference sequence). CDR3 length: 13 residues. CDR3 amino acids: CASSQLGTGVAFF. The CDR3 DNA reads TGTGCCAGCAGCCAGCTCGGGACAGGGGTTGCTTTCTTT.

This sequence joins TRBV19 and TRBJ1-5; no reliable D call. Germline V lookup: CDR1 LNHDA, CDR2 SQIVND (reference sequence). This CDR3 is built from 15 residues. With 7 bases removed from V and 3 bases from J, the gap between germline ends came to 16 bases. The CDR3: CASTNDRIDNQPQHF. CDR3 DNA sequence: TGTGCCAGTACTAATGACCGGATCGACAATCAGCCCCAGCATTTT.

Comments on this clone: One junction end disagrees with the germline gene, perhaps due to a read error. The chain has TRBV28 and TRBJ2-6; D may be TRBD2 (7 bases). This CDR3 comprises 14 residues. Germline V gene sequence: CDR1 MDHEN, CDR2 SYDVKM. Written as DNA, the CDR3 is TGTGCCAGCAGTTTAAGGGGAGGGGGCAACGTCCTGACTTTC. Residues: CASSLRGGGNVLTF.

This clone turned up a few times. The sample holds other DNA sequences that translate to the same CDR3. This chain connects TRBV6-1 to TRBJ2-7; 7 bases map to TRBD1. The CDR3 runs to 15 residues. Germline CDR1 reads MNHNS; CDR2 reads SASEGT. J gave up 2 bases and V 4 bases, and 8 bases lay outside the gene matches. CDR3 coding DNA: TGTGCCAGCAGTGTAGGGACAGCTAACACCTACGAGCAGTACTTC. The encoded protein is CASSVGTANTYEQYF.

Only a few counts were recorded for this clone. The chain combines TRBV5-1 with TRBJ2-7, with D perhaps matching TRBD1 (5 bases). V gave up 2 bases and J gave up 3 bases, with 15 bases separating them. CDR1 and CDR2 (germline): SGHRS, YFSETQ. The CDR3 spans 15 residues. The CDR3 DNA reads TGCGCCAGCAGCTTCCAACGGACATCGGGCTACGAGCAGTACTTC. It yields the protein CASSFQRTSGYEQYF.